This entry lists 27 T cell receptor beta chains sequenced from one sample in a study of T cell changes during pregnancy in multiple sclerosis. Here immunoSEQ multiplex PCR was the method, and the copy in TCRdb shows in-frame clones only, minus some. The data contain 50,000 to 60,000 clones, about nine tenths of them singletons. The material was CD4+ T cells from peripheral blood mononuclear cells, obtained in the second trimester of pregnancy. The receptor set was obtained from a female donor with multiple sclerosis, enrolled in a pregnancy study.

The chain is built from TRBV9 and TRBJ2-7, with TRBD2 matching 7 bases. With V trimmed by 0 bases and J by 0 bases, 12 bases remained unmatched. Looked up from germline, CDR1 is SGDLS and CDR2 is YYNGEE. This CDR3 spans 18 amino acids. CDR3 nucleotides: TGTGCCAGCAGCGTAGGCCCTCGGGTCGGGGGGAGCTCCTACGAGCAGTACTTC. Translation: CASSVGPRVGGSSYEQYF.

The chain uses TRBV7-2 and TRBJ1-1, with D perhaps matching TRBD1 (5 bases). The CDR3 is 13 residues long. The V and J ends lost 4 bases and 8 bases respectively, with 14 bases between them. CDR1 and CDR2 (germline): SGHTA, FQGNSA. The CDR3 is CASSSRVSREAFF. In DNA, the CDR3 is TGTGCCAGCAGCTCCAGGGTCTCGAGGGAAGCTTTCTTT.

The CDR3 coding sequence is TGCAGCGTTGAGTGGGACAGCAATGAGCAGTTCTTC. This sequence encodes CSVEWDSNEQFF. The genes are TRBV29-1 and TRBJ2-1; the match to TRBD1 covers 7 bases. Germline V CDR1 and CDR2: SQVTM, ANQGSEA. This CDR3 has 12 amino acids. With V trimmed by 3 bases and J by 6 bases, 2 bases remained unmatched.

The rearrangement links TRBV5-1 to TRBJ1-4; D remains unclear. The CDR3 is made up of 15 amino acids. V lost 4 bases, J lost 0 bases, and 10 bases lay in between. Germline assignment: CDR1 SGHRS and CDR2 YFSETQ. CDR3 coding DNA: TGCGCCAGCAGCGAAGAGGAGCCAACTAATGAAAAACTGTTTTTT. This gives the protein CASSEEEPTNEKLFF.

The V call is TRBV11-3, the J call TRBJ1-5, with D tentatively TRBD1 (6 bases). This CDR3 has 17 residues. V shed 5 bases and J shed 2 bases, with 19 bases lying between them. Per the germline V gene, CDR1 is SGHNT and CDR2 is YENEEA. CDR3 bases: TGTGCCAGCAGCCACCAAACTCGGGGGGCTGGCAATCAGCCCCAGCATTTT. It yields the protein CASSHQTRGAGNQPQHF. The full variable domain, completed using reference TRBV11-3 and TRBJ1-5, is EAGVVQSPRYKIIEKKQPVAFWCNPISGHNTLYWYLQNLGQGPELLIRYENEEAVDDSQLPKDRFSAERLKGVDSTLKIQPAELGDSAVYLCASSHQTRGAGNQPQHFGDGTRLSIL.

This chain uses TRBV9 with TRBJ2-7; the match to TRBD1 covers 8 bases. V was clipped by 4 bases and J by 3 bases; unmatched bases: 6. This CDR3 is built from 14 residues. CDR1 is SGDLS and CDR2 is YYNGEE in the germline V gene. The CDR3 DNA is TGTGCCAGCAGCCCCGGACAGGGACACTACGAGCAGTACTTC. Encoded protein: CASSPGQGHYEQYF.

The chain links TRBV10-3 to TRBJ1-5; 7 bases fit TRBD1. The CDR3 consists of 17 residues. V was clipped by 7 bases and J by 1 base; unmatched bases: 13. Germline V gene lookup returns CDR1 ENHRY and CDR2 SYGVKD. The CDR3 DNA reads TGTGCCATCAACGGGACAGAGGCCCAAATGAGCAATCAGCCCCAGCATTTT. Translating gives CAINGTEAQMSNQPQHF.

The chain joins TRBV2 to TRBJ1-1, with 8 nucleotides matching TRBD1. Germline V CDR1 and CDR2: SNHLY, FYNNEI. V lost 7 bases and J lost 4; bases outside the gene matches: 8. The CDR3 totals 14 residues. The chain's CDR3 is CASTRDRGGTEAFF. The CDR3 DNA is TGTGCCAGCACCCGAGACAGGGGCGGCACTGAAGCTTTCTTT.

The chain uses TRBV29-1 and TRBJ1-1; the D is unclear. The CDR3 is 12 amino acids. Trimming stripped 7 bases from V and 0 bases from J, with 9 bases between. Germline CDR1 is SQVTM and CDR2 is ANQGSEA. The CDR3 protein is CSATILNTEAFF. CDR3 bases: TGCAGCGCTACTATCTTGAACACTGAAGCTTTCTTT.

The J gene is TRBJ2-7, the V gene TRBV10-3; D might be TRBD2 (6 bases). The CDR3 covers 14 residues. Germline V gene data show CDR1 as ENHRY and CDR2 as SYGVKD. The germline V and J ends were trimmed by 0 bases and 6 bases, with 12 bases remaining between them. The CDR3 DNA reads TGTGCCATCAGTGAGTCGAGACTAGTCGGCGAGCAGTACTTC. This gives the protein CAISESRLVGEQYF.

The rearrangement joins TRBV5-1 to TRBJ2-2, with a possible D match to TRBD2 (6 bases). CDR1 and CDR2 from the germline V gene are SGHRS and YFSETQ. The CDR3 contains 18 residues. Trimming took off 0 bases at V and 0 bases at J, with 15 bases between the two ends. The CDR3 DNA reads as TGCGCCAGCAGCTTGGTGGGGGGAGAGACATCGAACACCGGGGAGCTGTTTTTT. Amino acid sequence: CASSLVGGETSNTGELFF.

CDR3 coding DNA: TGTGCCAGCAGTTTAAGACAGCCAACCGGGGAGCTGTTTTTT. Residues: CASSLRQPTGELFF. The chain links TRBV27 to TRBJ2-2; perhaps TRBD1 as D (5 bases). The CDR3 sequence is 14 residues long. Trimming left V 2 bases short and J 5 bases short, with 9 bases between. Germline V lookup: CDR1 MNHEY, CDR2 SMNVEV (reference sequence).

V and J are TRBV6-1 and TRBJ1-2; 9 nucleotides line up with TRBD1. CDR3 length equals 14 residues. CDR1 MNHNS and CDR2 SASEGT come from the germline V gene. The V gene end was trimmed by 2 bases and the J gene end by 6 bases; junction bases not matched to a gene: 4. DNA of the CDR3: TGTGCCAGCAGTGAAACCGGGACAGGGAATGGCTACACCTTC. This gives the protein CASSETGTGNGYTF.

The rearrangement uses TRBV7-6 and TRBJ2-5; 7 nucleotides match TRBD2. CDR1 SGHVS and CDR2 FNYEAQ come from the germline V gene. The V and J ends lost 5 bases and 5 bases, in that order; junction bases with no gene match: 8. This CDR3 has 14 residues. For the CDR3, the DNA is TGTGCCAGCAGCCCTCATGTGGGGGGGGAGACCCAGTACTTC. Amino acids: CASSPHVGGETQYF.

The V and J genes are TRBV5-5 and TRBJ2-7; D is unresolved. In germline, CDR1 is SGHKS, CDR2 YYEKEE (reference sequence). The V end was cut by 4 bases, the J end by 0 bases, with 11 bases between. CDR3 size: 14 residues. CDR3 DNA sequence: TGTGCCAGCAGCGCAGGTCCAACCTCCTACGAGCAGTACTTC. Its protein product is CASSAGPTSYEQYF.

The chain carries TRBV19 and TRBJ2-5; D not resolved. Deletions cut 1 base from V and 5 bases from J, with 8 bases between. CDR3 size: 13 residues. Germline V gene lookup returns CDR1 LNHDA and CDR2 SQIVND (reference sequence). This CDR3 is CASSIGIGETQYF. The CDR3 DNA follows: TGTGCCAGTAGTATAGGAATCGGGGAGACCCAGTACTTC.

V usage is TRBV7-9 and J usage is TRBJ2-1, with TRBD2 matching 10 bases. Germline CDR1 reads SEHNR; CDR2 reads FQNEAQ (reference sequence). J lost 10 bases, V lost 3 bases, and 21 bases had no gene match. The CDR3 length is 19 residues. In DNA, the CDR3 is TGTGCCAGCAGCTTCGGGGCTTTAACTAGCGGGGTTCTAGGTGGAGAGCAGTTCTTC. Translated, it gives CASSFGALTSGVLGGEQFF.

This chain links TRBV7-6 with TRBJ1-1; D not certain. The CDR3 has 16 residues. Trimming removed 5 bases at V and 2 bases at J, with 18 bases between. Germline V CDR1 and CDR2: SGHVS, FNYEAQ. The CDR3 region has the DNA TGTGCCAGCAGCCGGGCGCGAGGGAATAGAAACACTGAAGCTTTCTTT. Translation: CASSRARGNRNTEAFF.

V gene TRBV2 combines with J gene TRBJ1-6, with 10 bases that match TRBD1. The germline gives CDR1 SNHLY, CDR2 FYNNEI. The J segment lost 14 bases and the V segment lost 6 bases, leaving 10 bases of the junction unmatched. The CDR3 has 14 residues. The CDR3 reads CASRDRDRGITLHF. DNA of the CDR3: TGTGCCAGCAGGGACCGGGACAGGGGAATCACCCTCCACTTT.

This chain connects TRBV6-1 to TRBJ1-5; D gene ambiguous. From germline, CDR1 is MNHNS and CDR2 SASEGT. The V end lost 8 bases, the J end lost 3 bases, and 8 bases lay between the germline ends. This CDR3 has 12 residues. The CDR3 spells CASAVTNQPQHF. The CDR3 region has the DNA TGTGCCAGCGCAGTTACCAATCAGCCCCAGCATTTT.

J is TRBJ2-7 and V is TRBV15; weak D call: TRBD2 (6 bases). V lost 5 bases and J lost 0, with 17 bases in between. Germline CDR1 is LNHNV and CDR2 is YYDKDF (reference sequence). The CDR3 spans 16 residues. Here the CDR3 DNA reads TGTGCCACCAGCTCGCCACAAGCGGGTAGCTCCTACGAGCAGTACTTC. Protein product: CATSSPQAGSSYEQYF. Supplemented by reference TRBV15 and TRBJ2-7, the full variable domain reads DAMVIQNPRYQVTQFGKPVTLSCSQTLNHNVMYWYQQKSSQAPKLLFHYYDKDFNNEADTPDNFQSRRPNTSFCFLDIRSPGLGDTAMYLCATSSPQAGSSYEQYFGPGTRLTVT.

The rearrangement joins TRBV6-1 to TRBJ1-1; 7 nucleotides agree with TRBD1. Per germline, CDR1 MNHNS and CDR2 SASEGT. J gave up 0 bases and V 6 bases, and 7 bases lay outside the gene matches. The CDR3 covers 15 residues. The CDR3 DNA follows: TGTGCCAGCAGCTTGGCCACAGGGGTGAACACTGAAGCTTTCTTT. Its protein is CASSLATGVNTEAFF.

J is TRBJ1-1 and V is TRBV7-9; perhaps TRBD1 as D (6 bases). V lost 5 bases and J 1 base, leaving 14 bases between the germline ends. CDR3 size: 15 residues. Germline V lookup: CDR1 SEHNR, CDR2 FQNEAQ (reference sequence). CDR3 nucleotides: TGTGCCAGCAGCCAACAGGGAGCAGGGAACACTGAAGCTTTCTTT. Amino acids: CASSQQGAGNTEAFF.

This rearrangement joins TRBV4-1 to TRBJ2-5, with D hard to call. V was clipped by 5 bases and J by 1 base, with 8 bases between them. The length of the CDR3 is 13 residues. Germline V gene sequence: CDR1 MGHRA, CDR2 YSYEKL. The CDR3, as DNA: TGCGCCAGCAGCTGGGCAGTCCAAGAGACCCAGTACTTC. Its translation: CASSWAVQETQYF.

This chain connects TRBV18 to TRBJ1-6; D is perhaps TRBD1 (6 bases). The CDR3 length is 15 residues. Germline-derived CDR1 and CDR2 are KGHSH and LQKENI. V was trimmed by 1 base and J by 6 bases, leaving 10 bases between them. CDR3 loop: CASSPQGGGNSPLHF. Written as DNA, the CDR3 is TGTGCCAGCTCACCACAGGGAGGGGGTAATTCACCCCTCCACTTT.

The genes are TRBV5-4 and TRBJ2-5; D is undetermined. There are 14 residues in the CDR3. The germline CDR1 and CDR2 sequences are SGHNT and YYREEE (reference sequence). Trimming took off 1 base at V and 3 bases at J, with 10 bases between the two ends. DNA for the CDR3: TGTGCCAGCAGCTTGATGAAAGAGAAAGAGACCCAGTACTTC. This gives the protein CASSLMKEKETQYF.

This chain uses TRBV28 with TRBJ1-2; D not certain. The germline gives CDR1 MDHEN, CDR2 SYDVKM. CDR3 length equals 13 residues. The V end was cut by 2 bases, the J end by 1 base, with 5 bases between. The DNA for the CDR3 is TGTGCCAGCAGTTTAATCCTTAACTATGGCTACACCTTC. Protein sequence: CASSLILNYGYTF.